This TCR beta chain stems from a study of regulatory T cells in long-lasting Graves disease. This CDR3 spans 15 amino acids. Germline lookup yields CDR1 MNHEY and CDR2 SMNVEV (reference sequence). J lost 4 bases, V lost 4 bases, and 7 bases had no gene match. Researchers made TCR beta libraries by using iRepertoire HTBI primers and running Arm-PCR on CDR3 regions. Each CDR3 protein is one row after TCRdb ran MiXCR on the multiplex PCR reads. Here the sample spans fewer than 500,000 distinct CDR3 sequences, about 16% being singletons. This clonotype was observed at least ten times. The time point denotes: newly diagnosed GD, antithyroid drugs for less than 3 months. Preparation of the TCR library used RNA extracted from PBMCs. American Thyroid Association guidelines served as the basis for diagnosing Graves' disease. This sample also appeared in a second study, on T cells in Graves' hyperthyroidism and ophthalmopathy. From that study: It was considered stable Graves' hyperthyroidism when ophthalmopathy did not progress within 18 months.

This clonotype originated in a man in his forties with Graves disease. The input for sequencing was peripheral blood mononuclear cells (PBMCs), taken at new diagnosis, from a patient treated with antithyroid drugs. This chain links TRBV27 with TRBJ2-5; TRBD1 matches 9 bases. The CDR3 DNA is TGTGCCAGCAGTTCACAGGGGGCGATTAGAGAGACCCAGTACTTC. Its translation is CASSSQGAIRETQYF.